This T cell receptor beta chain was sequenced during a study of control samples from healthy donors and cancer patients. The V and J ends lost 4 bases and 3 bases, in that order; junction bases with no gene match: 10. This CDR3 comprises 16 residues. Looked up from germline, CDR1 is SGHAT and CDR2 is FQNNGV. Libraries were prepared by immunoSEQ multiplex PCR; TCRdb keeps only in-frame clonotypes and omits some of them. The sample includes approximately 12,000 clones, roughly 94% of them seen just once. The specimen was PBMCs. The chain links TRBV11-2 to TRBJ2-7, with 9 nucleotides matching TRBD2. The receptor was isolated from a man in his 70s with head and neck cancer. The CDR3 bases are TGTGCCAGCAGCTCTACGACTAGCGGAGGAGTCTACGAGCAGTACTTC. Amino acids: CASSSTTSGGVYEQYF.